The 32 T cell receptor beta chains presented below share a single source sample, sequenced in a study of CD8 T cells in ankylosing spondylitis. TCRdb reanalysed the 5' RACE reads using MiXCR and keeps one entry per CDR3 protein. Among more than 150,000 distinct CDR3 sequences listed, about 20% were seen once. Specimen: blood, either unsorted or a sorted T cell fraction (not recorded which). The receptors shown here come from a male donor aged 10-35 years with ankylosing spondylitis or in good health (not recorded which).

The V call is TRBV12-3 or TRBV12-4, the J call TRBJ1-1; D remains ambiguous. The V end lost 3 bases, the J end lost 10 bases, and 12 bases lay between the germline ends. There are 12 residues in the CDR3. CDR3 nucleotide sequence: TGTGCCAGCAGTTTCCAATCCCCTGGAGCTTTCTTT. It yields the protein CASSFQSPGAFF.

CDR3 residues: CASSLLQGTLYEQYF. The CDR3 nucleotides are TGTGCCAGCAGCTTATTGCAGGGGACCCTCTACGAGCAGTACTTC. The chain joins TRBV7-2 to TRBJ2-7; TRBD1 is a possible D gene (6 bases). This CDR3 is built from 15 residues. Between the trimmed V and J ends, which lost 2 bases and 3 bases, there was a span of 14 bases. CDR1 is SGHTA and CDR2 is FQGNSA in the germline V gene.

CDR3 nucleotides: TGCAGTGCTAGAGTATCGAGCGGGAGGAACAATGAGCAGTTCTTC. Translating it yields CSARVSSGRNNEQFF. The chain uses TRBV20-1 and TRBJ2-1; TRBD2 matches at 9 bases. The trim removed 1 base at V and 5 bases at J, leaving 6 bases unmatched. Germline V gene data show CDR1 as DFQATT and CDR2 as SNEGSKA (reference sequence). The CDR3 runs to 15 residues.

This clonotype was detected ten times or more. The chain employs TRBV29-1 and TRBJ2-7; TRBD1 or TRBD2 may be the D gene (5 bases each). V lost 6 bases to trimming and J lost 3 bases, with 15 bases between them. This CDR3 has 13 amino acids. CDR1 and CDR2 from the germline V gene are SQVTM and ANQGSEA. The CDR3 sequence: CSVGEGFGYEQYF. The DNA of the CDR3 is TGCAGCGTCGGCGAGGGGTTCGGCTACGAGCAGTACTTC.

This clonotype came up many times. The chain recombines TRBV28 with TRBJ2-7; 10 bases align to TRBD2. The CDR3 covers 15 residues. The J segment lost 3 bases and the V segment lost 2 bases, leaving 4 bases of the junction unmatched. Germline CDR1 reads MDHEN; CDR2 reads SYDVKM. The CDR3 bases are TGTGCCAGCAGTTTAACAGCGGGAGGGCTCTACGAGCAGTACTTC. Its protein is CASSLTAGGLYEQYF.

The CDR3: CSASWKLSGSFYEQYF. CDR3 nucleotide sequence: TGCAGTGCTTCTTGGAAATTAAGCGGCAGCTTCTACGAGCAGTACTTC. This rearrangement joins TRBV20-1 to TRBJ2-7; weak D call: TRBD2 (5 bases). CDR3 length: 16 amino acids. Germline V gene sequence: CDR1 DFQATT, CDR2 SNEGSKA (reference sequence). V dropped 5 bases and J dropped 3 bases, with 23 bases sitting between them.

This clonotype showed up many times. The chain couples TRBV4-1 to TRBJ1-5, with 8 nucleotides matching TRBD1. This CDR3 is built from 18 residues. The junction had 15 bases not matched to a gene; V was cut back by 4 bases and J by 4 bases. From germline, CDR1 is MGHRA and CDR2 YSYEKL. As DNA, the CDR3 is TGCGCCAGCAGCCTACTAGGGGGGCAGGGGGCTAGTAATCAGCCCCAGCATTTT. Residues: CASSLLGGQGASNQPQHF.

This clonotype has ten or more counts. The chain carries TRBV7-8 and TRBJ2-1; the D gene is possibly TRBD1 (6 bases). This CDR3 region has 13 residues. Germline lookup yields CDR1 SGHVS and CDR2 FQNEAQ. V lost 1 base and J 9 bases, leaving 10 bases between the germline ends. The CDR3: CASSLDRVGEQFF. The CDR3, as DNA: TGTGCCAGCAGCTTAGACAGGGTAGGTGAGCAGTTCTTC.

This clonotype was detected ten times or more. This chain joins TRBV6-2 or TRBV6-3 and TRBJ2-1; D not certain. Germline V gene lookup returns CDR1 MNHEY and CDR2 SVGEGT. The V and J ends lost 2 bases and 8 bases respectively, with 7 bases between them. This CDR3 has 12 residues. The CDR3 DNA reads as TGTGCCAGCAGTTACGGGGTTCATGAGCAGTTCTTC. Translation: CASSYGVHEQFF.

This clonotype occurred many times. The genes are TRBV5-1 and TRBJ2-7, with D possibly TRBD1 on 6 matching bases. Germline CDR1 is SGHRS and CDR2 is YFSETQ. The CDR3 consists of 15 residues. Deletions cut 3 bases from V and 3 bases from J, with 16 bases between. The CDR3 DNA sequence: TGCGCCAGCAGCTCGAACCGGGACAAAGGCTACGAGCAGTACTTC. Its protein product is CASSSNRDKGYEQYF. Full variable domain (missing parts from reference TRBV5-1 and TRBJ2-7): KAGVTQTPRYLIKTRGQQVTLSCSPISGHRSVSWYQQTPGQGLQFLFEYFSETQRNKGNFPGRFSGRQFSNSRSEMNVSTLELGDSALYLCASSSNRDKGYEQYFGPGTRLTVT.

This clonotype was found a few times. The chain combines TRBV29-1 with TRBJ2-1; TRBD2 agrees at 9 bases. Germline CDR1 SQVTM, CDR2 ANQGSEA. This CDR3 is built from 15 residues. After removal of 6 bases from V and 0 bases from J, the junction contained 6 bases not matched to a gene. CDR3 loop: CSVGSAGGSYNEQFF. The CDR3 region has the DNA TGCAGCGTAGGGTCAGCGGGAGGCTCCTACAATGAGCAGTTCTTC.

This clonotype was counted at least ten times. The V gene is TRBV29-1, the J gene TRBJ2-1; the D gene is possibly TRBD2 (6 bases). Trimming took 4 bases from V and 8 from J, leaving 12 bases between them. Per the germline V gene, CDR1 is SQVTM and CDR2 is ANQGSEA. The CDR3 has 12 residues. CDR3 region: CSVAWTTDEQFF. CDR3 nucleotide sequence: TGCAGCGTTGCGTGGACTACCGATGAGCAGTTCTTC.

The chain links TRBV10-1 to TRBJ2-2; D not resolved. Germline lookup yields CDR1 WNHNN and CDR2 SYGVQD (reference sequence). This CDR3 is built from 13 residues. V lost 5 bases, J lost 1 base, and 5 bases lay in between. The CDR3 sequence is CASSLMNTGELFF. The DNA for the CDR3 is TGCGCCAGCAGTCTCATGAACACCGGGGAGCTGTTTTTT.

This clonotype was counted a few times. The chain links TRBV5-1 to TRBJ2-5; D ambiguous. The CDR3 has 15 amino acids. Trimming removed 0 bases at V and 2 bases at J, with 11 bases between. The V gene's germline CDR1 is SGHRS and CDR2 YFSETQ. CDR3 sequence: CASSLAVGQQETQYF. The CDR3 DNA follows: TGCGCCAGCAGCTTGGCGGTGGGTCAACAAGAGACCCAGTACTTC.

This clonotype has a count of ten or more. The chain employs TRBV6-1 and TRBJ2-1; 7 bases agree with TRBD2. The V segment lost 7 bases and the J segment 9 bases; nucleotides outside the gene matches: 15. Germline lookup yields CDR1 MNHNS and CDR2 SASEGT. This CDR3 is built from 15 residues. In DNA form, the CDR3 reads TGTGCCAGCACACTCCGGGACTACGGGGTTCGTGAGCAGTTCTTC. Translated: CASTLRDYGVREQFF.

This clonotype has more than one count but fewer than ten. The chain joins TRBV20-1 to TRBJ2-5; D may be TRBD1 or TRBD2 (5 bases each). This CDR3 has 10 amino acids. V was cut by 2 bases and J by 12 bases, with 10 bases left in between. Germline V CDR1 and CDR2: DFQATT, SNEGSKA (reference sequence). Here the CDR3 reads CSARWDAEYF. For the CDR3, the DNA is TGCAGTGCTAGATGGGACGCCGAGTACTTC.

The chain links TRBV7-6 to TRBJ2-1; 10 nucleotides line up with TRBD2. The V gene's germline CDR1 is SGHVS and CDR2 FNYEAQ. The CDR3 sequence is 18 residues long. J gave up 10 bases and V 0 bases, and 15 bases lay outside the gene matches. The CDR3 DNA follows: TGTGCCAGCAGCTTAGCGGCTAGCGGGGGAAGACATACAAGGGAGCAGTTCTTC. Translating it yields CASSLAASGGRHTREQFF.

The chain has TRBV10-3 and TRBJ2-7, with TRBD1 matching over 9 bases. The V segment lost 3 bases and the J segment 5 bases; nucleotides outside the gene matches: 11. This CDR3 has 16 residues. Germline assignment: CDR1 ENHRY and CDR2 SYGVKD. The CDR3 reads CAISDRTGEAANEQYF. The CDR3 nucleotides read TGTGCCATCAGTGACCGGACAGGGGAGGCGGCCAACGAGCAGTACTTC.

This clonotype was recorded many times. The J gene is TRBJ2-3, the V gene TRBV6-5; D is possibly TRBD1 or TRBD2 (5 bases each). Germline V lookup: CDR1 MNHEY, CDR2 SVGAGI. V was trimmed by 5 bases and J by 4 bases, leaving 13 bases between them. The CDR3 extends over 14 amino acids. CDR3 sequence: CASSRDLTADTQYF. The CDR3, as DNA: TGTGCCAGCAGTAGGGACCTAACAGCAGATACGCAGTATTTT.

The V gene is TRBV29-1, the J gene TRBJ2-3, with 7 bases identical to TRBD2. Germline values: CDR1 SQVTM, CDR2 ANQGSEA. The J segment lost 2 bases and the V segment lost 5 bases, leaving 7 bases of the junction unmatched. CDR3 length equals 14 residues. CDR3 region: CSVRGLRDTDTQYF. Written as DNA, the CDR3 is TGCAGCGTTAGGGGACTAAGGGACACAGATACGCAGTATTTT.

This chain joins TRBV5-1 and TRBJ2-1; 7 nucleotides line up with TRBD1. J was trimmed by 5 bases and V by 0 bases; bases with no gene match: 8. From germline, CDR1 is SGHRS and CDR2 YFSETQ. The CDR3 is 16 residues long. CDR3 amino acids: CASSLVGTVAHNEQFF. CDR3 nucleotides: TGCGCCAGCAGCTTGGTGGGGACAGTCGCCCACAATGAGCAGTTCTTC.

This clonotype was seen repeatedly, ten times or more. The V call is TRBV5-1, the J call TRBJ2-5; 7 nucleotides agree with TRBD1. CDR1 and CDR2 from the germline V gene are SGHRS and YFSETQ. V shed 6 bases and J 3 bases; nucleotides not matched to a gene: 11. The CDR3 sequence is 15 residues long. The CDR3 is CASTYGTATKETQYF. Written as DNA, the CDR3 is TGCGCCAGCACATACGGGACAGCCACCAAAGAGACCCAGTACTTC. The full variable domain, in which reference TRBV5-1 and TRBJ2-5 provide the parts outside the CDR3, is KAGVTQTPRYLIKTRGQQVTLSCSPISGHRSVSWYQQTPGQGLQFLFEYFSETQRNKGNFPGRFSGRQFSNSRSEMNVSTLELGDSALYLCASTYGTATKETQYFGPGTRLLVL.

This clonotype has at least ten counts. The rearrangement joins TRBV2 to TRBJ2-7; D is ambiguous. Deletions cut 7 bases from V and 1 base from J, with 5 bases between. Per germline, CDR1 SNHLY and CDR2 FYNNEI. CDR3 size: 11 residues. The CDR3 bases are TGTGCCAGCAAGGAGTCCTACGAGCAGTACGTC. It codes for CASKESYEQYV.

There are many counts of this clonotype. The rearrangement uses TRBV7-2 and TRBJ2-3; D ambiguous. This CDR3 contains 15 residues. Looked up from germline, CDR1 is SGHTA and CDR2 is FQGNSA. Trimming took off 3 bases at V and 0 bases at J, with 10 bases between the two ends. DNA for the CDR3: TGTGCCAGCAGCTTTAACGGCGGCAGCACAGATACGCAGTATTTT. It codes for CASSFNGGSTDTQYF.

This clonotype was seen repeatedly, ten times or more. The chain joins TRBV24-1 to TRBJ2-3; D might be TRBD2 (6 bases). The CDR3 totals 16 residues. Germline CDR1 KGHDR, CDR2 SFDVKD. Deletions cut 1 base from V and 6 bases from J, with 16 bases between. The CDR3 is CATSDLRRGQTDTQYF. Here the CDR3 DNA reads TGTGCCACCAGTGATTTAAGGCGGGGTCAAACTGATACGCAGTATTTT.

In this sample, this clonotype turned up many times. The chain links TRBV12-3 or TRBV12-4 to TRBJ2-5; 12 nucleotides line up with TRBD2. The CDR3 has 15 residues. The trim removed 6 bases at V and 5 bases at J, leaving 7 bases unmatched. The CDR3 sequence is CASSRTSGIGETQYF. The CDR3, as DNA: TGTGCCAGCAGCCGGACTAGCGGGATCGGGGAGACCCAGTACTTC.

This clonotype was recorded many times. CDR3 in DNA: TGTGCCAGCAGCGCCGGACTAGCGGGAGCAACAGATACGCAGTATTTT. It encodes CASSAGLAGATDTQYF. The chain links TRBV5-5 to TRBJ2-3, with TRBD2 matching over 13 bases. The CDR3 extends over 16 amino acids. Germline values: CDR1 SGHKS, CDR2 YYEKEE (reference sequence). The junction had 5 bases not matched to a gene; V was cut back by 4 bases and J by 3 bases.

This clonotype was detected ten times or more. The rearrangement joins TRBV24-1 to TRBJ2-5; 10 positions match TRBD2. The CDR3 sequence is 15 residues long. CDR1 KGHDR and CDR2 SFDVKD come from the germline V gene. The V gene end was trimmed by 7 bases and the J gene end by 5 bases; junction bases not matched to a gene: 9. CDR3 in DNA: TGTGCCACCAGCCAGCGGGAGGGCCTATGGGAGACCCAGTACTTC. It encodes CATSQREGLWETQYF.

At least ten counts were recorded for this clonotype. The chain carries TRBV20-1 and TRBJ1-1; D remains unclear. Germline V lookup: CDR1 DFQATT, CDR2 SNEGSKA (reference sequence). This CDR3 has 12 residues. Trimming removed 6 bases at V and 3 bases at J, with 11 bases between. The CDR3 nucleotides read TGCAGTGCCAGTATAAGGGACACTGAAGCTTTCTTT. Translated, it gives CSASIRDTEAFF.

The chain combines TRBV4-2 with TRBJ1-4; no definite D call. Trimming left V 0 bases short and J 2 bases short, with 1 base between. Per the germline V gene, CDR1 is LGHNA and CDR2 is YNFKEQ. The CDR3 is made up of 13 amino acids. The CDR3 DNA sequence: TGTGCCAGCAGCCAAGACACTAATGAAAAACTGTTTTTT. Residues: CASSQDTNEKLFF.

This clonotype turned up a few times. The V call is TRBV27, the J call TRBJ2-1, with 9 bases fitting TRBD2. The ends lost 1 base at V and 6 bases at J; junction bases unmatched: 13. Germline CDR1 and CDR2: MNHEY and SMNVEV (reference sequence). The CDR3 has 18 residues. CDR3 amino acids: CASSLFRGLASESNEQFF. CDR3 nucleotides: TGTGCCAGCAGTTTATTCAGGGGACTAGCTTCTGAGAGCAATGAGCAGTTCTTC.

CDR3 nucleotides: TGCAGCGTTCGCCTCGACAGTTACGAGCAGTACGTC. This codes for CSVRLDSYEQYV. This chain connects TRBV29-1 to TRBJ2-7; perhaps TRBD1 as D (5 bases). Trimming removed 5 bases at V and 4 bases at J, with 12 bases between. The CDR3 has 12 residues. The germline V gene encodes CDR1 SQVTM and CDR2 ANQGSEA.